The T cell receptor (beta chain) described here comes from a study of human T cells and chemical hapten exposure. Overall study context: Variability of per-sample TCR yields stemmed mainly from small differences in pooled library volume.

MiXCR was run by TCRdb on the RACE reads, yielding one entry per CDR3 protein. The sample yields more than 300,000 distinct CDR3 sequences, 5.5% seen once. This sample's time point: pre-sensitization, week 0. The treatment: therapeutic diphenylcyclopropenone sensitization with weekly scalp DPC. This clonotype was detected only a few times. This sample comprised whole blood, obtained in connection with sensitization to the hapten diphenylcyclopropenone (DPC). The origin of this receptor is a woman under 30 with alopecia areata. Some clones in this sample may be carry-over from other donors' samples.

CDR3 bases: TGCGCCAGCAGCTTGGGCAGGGCGCCAGATACGCAGTATTTT. The encoded protein is CASSLGRAPDTQYF. The J gene is TRBJ2-3, the V gene TRBV5-1; tentative D call: TRBD1 (5 bases). V gave up 0 bases and J gave up 4 bases, with 9 bases separating them. From germline, CDR1 is SGHRS and CDR2 YFSETQ. The CDR3 extends over 14 amino acids.